Listed below are T cell receptor beta chains from one sample, sequenced in a study of shared clonotypes between healthy human individuals. Only in-frame clones appear in the TCRdb table, and some are missing; sequencing was by immunoSEQ multiplex PCR. In the table there are about 600,000 clones, less than 98% of which are singletons. Sequenced sample: naive CD4+ T cells sorted from blood. These receptors were taken from a woman younger than 45 in good health. CDR3s include the opening cysteine and the closing phenylalanine or tryptophan. A D gene is named only where the DNA matches it firmly. Only some rows state a clone size, as once, few, many or a class for expanded clones.

j_call v_call clone_size d_call cdr3_aa cdr3_nt
TRBJ1-5 TRBV20-1 once NA CSAARGSAQHF TGCAGTGCTGCGCGGGGATCGGCCCAGCATTTT
TRBJ2-1 TRBV7-9 NA TRBD1 CASSRGQVSSYNEQFF TGTGCCAGCAGCAGGGGACAGGTTAGCTCCTACAATGAGCAGTTCTTC
TRBJ1-2 TRBV28 NA NA CASSLGDGYTF TGTGCCAGCAGTTTAGGGGATGGCTACACCTTC
TRBJ1-2 TRBV5-5 NA NA CASSPARGYVGYTF TGTGCCAGCAGCCCGGCTCGGGGGTACGTGGGCTACACCTTC
TRBJ2-7 TRBV6-5 once TRBD1 CASSRTGGTFGEQYF TGTGCCAGCAGTCGCACAGGGGGGACATTTGGCGAGCAGTACTTC
TRBJ2-1 TRBV5-4 NA NA CASSLAESHNEQFF TGTGCCAGCAGCTTGGCCGAGTCGCACAATGAGCAGTTCTTC
TRBJ2-1 TRBV9 NA TRBD2 CASSVEGAGVRQFF TGTGCCAGCAGCGTAGAAGGCGCGGGAGTTAGACAGTTCTTC
TRBJ2-2 TRBV5-6 once TRBD2 CASSGGLTNTGELFF TGTGCCAGCAGCGGGGGACTAACAAACACCGGGGAGCTGTTTTTT
TRBJ2-1 TRBV28 NA NA CASSLRGSISYNEQFF TGTGCCAGCAGTTTAAGGGGGAGTATTTCCTACAATGAGCAGTTCTTC
TRBJ1-2 TRBV6-1 once NA CASSGQTPYGYTF TGTGCCAGCAGTGGCCAAACTCCCTATGGCTACACCTTC
TRBJ1-6 TRBV9 NA TRBD1 CASSQDRDSPLHF TGTGCCAGCAGCCAAGACAGGGATTCACCCCTCCACTTT
TRBJ2-1 TRBV7-9 once NA CASSSTSGSYNEQFF TGTGCCAGCAGTTCCACGTCAGGTTCCTACAATGAGCAGTTCTTC
TRBJ1-1 TRBV28 NA NA CASTTGTEKAFF TGTGCCAGCACCACGGGCACAGAAAAAGCTTTCTTT
TRBJ2-7 TRBV30 NA NA CAYMSPGSSYEQYF TGTGCCTATATGAGCCCAGGAAGCTCCTACGAGCAGTACTTC
TRBJ2-7 TRBV27 NA TRBD1 CASSWGQGASYEQYF TGTGCCAGCAGCTGGGGACAGGGCGCTTCCTACGAGCAGTACTTC
TRBJ1-2 TRBV2 NA NA CAGRSISNYGYTF TGTGCCGGCAGGTCCATTTCTAACTATGGCTACACCTTC
TRBJ2-1 TRBV6-5 NA NA CASSEVAVTYNEQFF TGTGCCAGCAGCGAGGTAGCGGTTACCTACAATGAGCAGTTCTTC
TRBJ2-4 TRBV9 NA NA CASSVDRSDIQYF TGTGCCAGCAGCGTAGACAGATCGGACATTCAGTACTTC
TRBJ1-2 TRBV25-1 NA TRBD1 CASRGTAVYYGYTF TGTGCCAGCCGGGGGACAGCCGTTTACTATGGCTACACCTTC
TRBJ1-1 TRBV5-4 NA TRBD1 CASNPQTGGTEAFF TGTGCCAGCAACCCCCAGACAGGGGGCACTGAAGCTTTCTTT
TRBJ1-1 TRBV19 NA NA CASSIGTGGGNTEAFF TGTGCCAGTAGTATCGGGACGGGCGGAGGGAACACTGAAGCTTTCTTT
TRBJ2-2 TRBV18 NA NA CASSPGQVNTGELFF TGTGCCAGCTCACCCGGGCAGGTGAACACCGGGGAGCTGTTTTTT
TRBJ2-2 TRBV27 NA NA CASSFRAPTGELFF TGTGCCAGCAGTTTTAGAGCGCCCACCGGGGAGCTGTTTTTT
TRBJ2-5 TRBV2 NA NA CASRGGQLLETQYF TGTGCCAGCAGGGGGGGACAGCTGCTGGAGACCCAGTACTTC
TRBJ2-1 TRBV27 NA NA CASSYAYAVNSYNEQFF TGTGCCAGCAGTTATGCGTACGCGGTAAACTCCTACAATGAGCAGTTCTTC
TRBJ1-1 TRBV27 NA NA CASSLNWDTEAFF TGTGCCAGCAGTCTTAACTGGGACACTGAAGCTTTCTTT
TRBJ1-1 TRBV9 NA NA CASSLRRSGTNTEAFF TGTGCCAGCAGCCTCCGTCGGTCGGGAACTAACACTGAAGCTTTCTTT